This TCR beta chain was observed in a study of shared clonotypes between healthy human individuals. TCRdb keeps only in-frame clones here, not all; method: immunoSEQ multiplex PCR. The sample includes over a million clones, 95% to 97% of them seen just once. A single count supports this clone. Germline V gives CDR1 MNHEY, CDR2 SMNVEV (reference sequence). The CDR3 is 14 residues long. Deletions cut 1 base from V and 1 base from J, with 7 bases between. The chain combines TRBV27 with TRBJ1-1; D remains unclear. Source material: naive CD4+ T cells sorted from blood. Subset here: CD45RA+ positively selected. The TCR comes from a man aged 25 to 40 in good health. In nucleotides, the CDR3 is TGTGCCAGCAGTTTATTGGGGAGGAACACTGAAGCTTTCTTT. It is translated as CASSLLGRNTEAFF.